This T cell receptor (beta chain) appears in the sequencing data of a study of regulatory T cells in long-lasting Graves disease. Study results and caveats: Exclusively peripheral blood, rather than thyroid tissue, was studied.

Many counts were recorded for this clonotype. The antigen remains undetermined. The sample's time point: newly diagnosed GD, antithyroid drugs for less than 3 months. The authors made the TCR library using RNA they extracted from PBMCs. Investigators prepared the TCR beta libraries by applying iRepertoire HTBI primers and Arm-PCR of CDR3 regions. TCRdb independently ran MiXCR on the multiplex PCR reads; one entry per CDR3 protein. This sample has around 420,000 distinct CDR3 sequences, with 14% to 15% found just once. Trimming removed 2 bases from V and 1 base from J, with 12 bases in between. CDR1 and CDR2 (germline): SGHTA, FQGTGA. The CDR3 spans 16 residues. This same sample was also taken into another study, of T cells in Graves' hyperthyroidism and ophthalmopathy. That work contributes: Patients were aged 18 to 65, had disease duration under 2 months, and had newly diagnosed hyperthyroidism. Each diagnosis was grounded in clinical symptoms, serum thyroxine and TRAb, thyroid ultrasound, and orbital computed tomography.

Sample: peripheral blood mononuclear cells (PBMCs), taken at new diagnosis, from a patient treated with antithyroid drugs. The chain recombines TRBV7-3 with TRBJ2-1; TRBD1 or TRBD2 may be the D gene (6 bases each). The clonotype comes from a woman aged 35 to 49 with Graves disease. The CDR3 spells CASSLLGGPSYNEQFF. For the CDR3, the DNA is TGTGCCAGCAGCTTATTAGGGGGGCCATCCTACAATGAGCAGTTCTTC.